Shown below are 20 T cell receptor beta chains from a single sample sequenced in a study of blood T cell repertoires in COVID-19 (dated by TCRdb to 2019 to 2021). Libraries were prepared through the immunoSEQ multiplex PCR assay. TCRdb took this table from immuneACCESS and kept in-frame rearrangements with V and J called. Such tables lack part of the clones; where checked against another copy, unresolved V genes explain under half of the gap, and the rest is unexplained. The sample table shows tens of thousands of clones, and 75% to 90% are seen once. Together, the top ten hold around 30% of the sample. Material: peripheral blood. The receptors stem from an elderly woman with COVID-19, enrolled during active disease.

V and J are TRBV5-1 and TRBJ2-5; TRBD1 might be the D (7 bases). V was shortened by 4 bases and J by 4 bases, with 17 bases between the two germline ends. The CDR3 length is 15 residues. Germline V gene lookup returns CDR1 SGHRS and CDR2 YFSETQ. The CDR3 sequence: CASSRGTVGAETQYF. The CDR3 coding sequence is TGCGCCAGCAGCCGGGGGACAGTGGGGGCAGAGACCCAGTACTTC. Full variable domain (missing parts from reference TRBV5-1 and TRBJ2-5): KAGVTQTPRYLIKTRGQQVTLSCSPISGHRSVSWYQQTPGQGLQFLFEYFSETQRNKGNFPGRFSGRQFSNSRSEMNVSTLELGDSALYLCASSRGTVGAETQYFGPGTRLLVL.

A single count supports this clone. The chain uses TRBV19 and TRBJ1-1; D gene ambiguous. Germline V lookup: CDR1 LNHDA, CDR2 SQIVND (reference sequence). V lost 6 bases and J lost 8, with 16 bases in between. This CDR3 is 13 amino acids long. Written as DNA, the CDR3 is TGTGCCAGTAGCAGCCTCCTCCGAGGGGAAGCTTTCTTT. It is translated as CASSSLLRGEAFF.

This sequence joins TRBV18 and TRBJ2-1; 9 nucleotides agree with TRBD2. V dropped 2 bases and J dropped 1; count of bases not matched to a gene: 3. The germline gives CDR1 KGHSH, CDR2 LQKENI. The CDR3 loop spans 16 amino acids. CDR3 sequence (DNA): TGTGCCAGCTCACCAACTAGCGGGCTTTCCTACAATGAGCAGTTCTTC. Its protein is CASSPTSGLSYNEQFF.

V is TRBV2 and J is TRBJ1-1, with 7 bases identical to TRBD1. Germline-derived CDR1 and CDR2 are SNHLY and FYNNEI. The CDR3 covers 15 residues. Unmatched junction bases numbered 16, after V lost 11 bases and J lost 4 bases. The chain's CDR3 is CAGGQEQGMRTEAFF. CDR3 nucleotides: TGTGCCGGAGGACAGGAGCAAGGTATGCGCACTGAAGCTTTCTTT.

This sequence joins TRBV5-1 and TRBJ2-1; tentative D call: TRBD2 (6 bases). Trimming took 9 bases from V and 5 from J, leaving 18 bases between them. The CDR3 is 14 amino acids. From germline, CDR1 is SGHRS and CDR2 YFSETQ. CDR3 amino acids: CATSWLAQDNEQFF. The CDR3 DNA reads TGCGCCACGTCTTGGCTAGCGCAAGACAATGAGCAGTTCTTC.

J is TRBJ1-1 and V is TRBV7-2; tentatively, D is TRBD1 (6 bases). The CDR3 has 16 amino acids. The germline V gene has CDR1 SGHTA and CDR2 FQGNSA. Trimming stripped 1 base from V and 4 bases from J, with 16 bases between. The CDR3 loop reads CASSLGRLGAGTEAFF. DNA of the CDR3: TGTGCCAGCAGCTTAGGCCGGCTGGGGGCGGGCACTGAAGCTTTCTTT.

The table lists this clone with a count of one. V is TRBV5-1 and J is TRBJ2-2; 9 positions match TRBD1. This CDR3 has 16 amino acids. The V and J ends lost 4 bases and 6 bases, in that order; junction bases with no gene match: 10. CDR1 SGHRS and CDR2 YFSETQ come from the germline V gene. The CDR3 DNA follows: TGCGCCAGCAGCCCAACCGGGACAGGGCGGGCCGGGGAGCTGTTTTTT. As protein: CASSPTGTGRAGELFF.

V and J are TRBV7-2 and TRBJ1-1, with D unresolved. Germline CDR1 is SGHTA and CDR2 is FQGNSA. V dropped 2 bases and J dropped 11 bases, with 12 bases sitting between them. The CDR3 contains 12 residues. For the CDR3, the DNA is TGTGCCAGCAGCTTATGGGGAGTCGGGGCTTTCTTT. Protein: CASSLWGVGAFF.

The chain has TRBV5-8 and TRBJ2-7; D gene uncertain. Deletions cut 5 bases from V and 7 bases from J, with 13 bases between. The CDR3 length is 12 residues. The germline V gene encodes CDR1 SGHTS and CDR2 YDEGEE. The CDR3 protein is CASSYGLAEQYF. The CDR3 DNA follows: TGTGCCAGCAGTTATGGGCTGGCGGAGCAGTACTTC.

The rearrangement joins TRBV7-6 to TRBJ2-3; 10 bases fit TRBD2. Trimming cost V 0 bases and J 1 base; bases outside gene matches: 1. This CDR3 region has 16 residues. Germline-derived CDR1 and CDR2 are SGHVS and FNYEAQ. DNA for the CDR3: TGTGCCAGCAGCTTAGCCCTAGCGGGGGGCACAGATACGCAGTATTTT. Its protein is CASSLALAGGTDTQYF. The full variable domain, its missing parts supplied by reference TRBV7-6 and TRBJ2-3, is GAGVSQSPRYKVTKRGQDVALRCDPISGHVSLYWYRQALGQGPEFLTYFNYEAQQDKSGLPNDRFSAERPEGSISTLTIQRTEQRDSAMYRCASSLALAGGTDTQYFGPGTRLTVL.

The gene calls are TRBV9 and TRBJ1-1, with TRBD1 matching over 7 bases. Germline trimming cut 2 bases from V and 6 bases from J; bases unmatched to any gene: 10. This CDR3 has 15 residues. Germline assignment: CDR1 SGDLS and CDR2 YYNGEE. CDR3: CASSVVPEGAAEAFF. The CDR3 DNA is TGTGCCAGCAGCGTGGTGCCGGAGGGGGCCGCTGAAGCTTTCTTT.

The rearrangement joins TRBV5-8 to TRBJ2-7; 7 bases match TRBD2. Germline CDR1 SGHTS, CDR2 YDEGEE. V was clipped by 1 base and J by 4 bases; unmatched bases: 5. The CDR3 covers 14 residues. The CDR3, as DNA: TGTGCCAGCAGCTTGAATCTAGCGGCTTACGAGCAGTACTTC. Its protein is CASSLNLAAYEQYF.

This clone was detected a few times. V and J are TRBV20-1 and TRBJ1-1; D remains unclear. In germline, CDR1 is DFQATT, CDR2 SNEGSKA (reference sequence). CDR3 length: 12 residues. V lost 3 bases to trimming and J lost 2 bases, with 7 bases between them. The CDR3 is CSASAGNTEAFF. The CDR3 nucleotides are TGCAGTGCTAGTGCAGGTAACACTGAAGCTTTCTTT.

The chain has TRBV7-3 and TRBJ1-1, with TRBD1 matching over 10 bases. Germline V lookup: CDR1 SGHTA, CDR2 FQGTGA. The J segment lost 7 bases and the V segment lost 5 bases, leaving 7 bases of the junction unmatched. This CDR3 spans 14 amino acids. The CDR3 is CASSPGQGEIEAFF. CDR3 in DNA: TGTGCCAGCAGCCCCGGACAGGGGGAAATTGAAGCTTTCTTT.

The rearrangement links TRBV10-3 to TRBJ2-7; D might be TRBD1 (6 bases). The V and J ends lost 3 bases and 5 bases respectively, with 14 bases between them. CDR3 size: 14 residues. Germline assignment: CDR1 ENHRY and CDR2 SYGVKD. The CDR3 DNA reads TGTGCCATCAGTGATGTGGGGGCGCGCGACGAGCAGTACTTC. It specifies CAISDVGARDEQYF.

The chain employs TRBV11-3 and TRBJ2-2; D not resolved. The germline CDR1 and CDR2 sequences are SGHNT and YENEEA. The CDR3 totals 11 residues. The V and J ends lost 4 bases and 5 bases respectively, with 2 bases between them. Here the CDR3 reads CASSSTGELFF. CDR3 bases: TGTGCCAGCAGCTCAACCGGGGAGCTGTTTTTT.

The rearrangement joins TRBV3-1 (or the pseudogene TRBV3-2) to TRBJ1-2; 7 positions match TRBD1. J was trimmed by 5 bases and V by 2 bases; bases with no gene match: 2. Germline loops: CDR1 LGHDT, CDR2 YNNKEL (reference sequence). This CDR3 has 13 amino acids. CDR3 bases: TGTGCCAGCAGCCAAACAGGGGAGTATGGCTACACCTTC. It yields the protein CASSQTGEYGYTF.

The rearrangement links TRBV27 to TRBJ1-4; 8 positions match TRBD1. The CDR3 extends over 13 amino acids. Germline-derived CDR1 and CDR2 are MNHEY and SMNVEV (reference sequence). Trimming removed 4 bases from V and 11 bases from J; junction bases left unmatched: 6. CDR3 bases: TGTGCCAGCAGTTCCCTGGACAGGGACAAACTGTTTTTT. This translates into CASSSLDRDKLFF.

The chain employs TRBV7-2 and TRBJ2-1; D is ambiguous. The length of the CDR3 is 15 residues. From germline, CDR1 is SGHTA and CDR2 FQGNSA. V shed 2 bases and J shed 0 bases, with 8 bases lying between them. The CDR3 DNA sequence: TGTGCCAGCAGCTTAAGCTATCTCTCCTACAATGAGCAGTTCTTC. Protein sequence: CASSLSYLSYNEQFF. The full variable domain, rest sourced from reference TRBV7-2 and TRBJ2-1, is GAGVSQSPSNKVTEKGKDVELRCDPISGHTALYWYRQSLGQGLEFLIYFQGNSAPDKSGLPSDRFSAERTGGSVSTLTIQRTQQEDSAVYLCASSLSYLSYNEQFFGPGTRLTVL.

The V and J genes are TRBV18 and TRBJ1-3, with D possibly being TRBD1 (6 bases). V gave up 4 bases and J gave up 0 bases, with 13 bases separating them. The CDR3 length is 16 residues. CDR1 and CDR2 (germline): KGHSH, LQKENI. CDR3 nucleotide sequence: TGTGCCAGCTCACGGGACACCTTTGACTCTGGAAACACCATATATTTT. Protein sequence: CASSRDTFDSGNTIYF.